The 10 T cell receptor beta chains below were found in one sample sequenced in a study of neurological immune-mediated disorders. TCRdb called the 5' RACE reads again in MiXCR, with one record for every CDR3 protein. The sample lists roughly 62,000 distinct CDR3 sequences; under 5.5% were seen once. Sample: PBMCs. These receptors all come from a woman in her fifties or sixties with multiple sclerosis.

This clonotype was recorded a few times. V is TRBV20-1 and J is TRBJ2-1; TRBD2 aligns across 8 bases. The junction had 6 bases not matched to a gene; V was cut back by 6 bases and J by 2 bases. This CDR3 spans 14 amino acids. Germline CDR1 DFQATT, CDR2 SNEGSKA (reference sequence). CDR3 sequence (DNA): TGCAGTGCCACTGCGGGACTAGCCTACAATGAGCAGTTCTTC. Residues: CSATAGLAYNEQFF.

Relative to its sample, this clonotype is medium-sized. The CDR3 here is CASSQEGDFSGANVLTF. For the CDR3, the DNA is TGTGCCAGCAGCCAAGAGGGGGATTTCTCTGGGGCCAACGTCCTGACTTTC. The chain recombines TRBV4-2 with TRBJ2-6; D may correspond to TRBD1 or TRBD2 (5 bases each). Germline V gene data show CDR1 as LGHNA and CDR2 as YNFKEQ. The CDR3 length is 17 residues. V lost 0 bases to trimming and J lost 0 bases, with 9 bases between them.

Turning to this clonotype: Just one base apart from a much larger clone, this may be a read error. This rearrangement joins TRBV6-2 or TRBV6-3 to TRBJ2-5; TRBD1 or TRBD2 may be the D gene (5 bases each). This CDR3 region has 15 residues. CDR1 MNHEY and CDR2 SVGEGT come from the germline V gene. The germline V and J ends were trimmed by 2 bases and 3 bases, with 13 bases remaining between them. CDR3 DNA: TGTGCCAGCAGTTACATTACTAGAGGGGAAGAGACCCAGTACTTC. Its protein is CASSYITRGEETQYF.

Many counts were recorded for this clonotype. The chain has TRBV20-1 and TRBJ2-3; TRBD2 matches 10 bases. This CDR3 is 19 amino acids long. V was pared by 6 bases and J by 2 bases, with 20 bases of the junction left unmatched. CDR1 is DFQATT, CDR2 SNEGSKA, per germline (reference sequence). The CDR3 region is CSAPGTSEIFLEDTDTQYF. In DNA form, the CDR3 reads TGCAGTGCGCCCGGGACTAGCGAGATATTCCTAGAGGACACAGATACGCAGTATTTT.

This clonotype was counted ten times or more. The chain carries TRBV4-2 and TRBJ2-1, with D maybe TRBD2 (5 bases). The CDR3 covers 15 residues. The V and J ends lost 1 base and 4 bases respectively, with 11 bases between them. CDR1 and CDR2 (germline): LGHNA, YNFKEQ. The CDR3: CASSQAWTGYNEQFF. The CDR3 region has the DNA TGTGCCAGCAGCCAAGCCTGGACTGGGTACAATGAGCAGTTCTTC.

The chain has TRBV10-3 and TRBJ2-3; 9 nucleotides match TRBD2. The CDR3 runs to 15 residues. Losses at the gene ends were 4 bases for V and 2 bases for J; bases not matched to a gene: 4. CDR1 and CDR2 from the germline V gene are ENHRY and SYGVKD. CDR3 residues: CAISGAGGSTDTQYF. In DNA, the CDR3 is TGTGCCATCAGTGGAGCGGGGGGATCCACAGATACGCAGTATTTT.

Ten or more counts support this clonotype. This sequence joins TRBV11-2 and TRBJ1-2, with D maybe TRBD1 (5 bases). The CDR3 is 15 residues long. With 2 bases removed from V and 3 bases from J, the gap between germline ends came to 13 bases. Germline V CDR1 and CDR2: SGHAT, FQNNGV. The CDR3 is CASSLRGRGDYGYTF. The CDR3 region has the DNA TGTGCCAGCAGCTTAAGGGGTAGGGGAGACTATGGCTACACCTTC.

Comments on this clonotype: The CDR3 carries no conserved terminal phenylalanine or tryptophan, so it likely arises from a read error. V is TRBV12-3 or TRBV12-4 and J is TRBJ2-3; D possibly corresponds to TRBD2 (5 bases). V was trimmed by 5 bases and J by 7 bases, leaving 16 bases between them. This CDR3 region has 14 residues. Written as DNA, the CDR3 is TGTGCCAGCAGTCCACAAAGACTATCCAATACGCAGTATATT. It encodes CASSPQRLSNTQYI.

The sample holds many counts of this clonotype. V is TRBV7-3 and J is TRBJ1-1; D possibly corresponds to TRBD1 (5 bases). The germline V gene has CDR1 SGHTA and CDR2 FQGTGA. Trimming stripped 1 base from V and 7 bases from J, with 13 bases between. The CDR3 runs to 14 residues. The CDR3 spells CASSLIGGSDEAFF. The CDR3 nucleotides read TGTGCCAGCAGCTTAATTGGGGGGTCCGATGAAGCTTTCTTT.

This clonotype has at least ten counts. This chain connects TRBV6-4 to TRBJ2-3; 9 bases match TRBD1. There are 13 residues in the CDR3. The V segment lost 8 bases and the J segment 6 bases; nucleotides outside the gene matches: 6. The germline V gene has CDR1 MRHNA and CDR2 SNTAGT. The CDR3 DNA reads TGTGCCAGCTCACAGGGGGCGGGGGATACGCAGTATTTT. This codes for CASSQGAGDTQYF.